The present T cell receptor (beta chain) was sequenced within a study of EBV T-cell therapy then PD-1 blockade in nasopharyngeal carcinoma. After removal of 4 bases from V and 6 bases from J, the junction contained 6 bases not matched to a gene. The germline gives CDR1 MNHEY, CDR2 SMNVEV (reference sequence). The CDR3 has 15 amino acids. The treatment was: AdE1-LMPpoly-expanded autologous EBV-specific T-cell therapy followed by anti-PD-1 nivolumab. Using immunoSEQ multiplex PCR, the repertoire was profiled, and TCRdb retains in-frame clones only, with some absent. The table includes under 20,000 clones, almost 85% detected once. As to this clone: What it binds is not known.

The chain combines TRBV27 with TRBJ1-4; 9 bases fit TRBD1. This TCR was sampled from a man aged 35 to 55 with nasopharyngeal carcinoma. Sequencing used CD8+ T cells from blood, obtained at roughly day 34 from a patient whose treatment included autologous EBV-specific T cells and nivolumab. The CDR3 here is CASSSSTGGYEKLFF. The CDR3 DNA reads TGTGCCAGCAGTTCATCGACAGGGGGATATGAAAAACTGTTTTTT.